This TCR beta chain was obtained from a study of response to subunit inactivated influenza vaccine. Study-level findings and limits: Few new T cells, the authors suggested, are recruited by each seasonal influenza vaccination.

TCRdb redid the calling of the RT-PCR reads with MiXCR, one entry per CDR3 protein. The sample consists of some 500,000 distinct CDR3 sequences, approximately 12% of them appearing once. V dropped 0 bases and J dropped 3; count of bases not matched to a gene: 7. The CDR3 is 16 amino acids. Germline V CDR1 and CDR2: SGHRS, YFSETQ. Comments on this clonotype: Its antigen is still unknown.

This rearrangement joins TRBV5-1 to TRBJ1-1; TRBD1 matches 8 bases. This material consisted of PBMCs from blood, taken roughly 48 days after vaccination. The sequence derives from a man in his fifties or sixties who received an inactivated influenza vaccine. CDR3 in DNA: TGCGCCAGCAGCTTGGAGGGACAGGCAACGTACACTGAAGCTTTCTTT. Its translation is CASSLEGQATYTEAFF.